The clone carrying this TCR beta chain has only a few counts. The antigen is undetermined. CDR1 is MNHEY and CDR2 is SMNVEV in the germline V gene (reference sequence). With 4 bases removed from V and 7 bases from J, the gap between germline ends came to 10 bases. The CDR3 is 13 amino acids. The data derive from a study of cytomegalovirus exposure and HLA in healthy donors. Study outcomes and limitations: Relative to equally common others, HLA-associated TCR beta chains showed greater clonal expansion in a later analysis.

The PCR used 60 Vbeta and 13 Jbeta primers. Clones were sequenced by immunoSEQ multiplex PCR, and TCRdb holds only the in-frame ones, with some missing. The profile covers roughly 67,000 clones, with roughly 78% appearing a single time and 9.7% taken by the ten largest. The sequenced sample consisted of PBMCs. This clonotype originated in a man in his forties in good health and CMV-seronegative. The rearrangement uses TRBV27 and TRBJ2-2; possible D gene TRBD2, 6 bases. CDR3 in amino acids: CASSSLASGELFF. CDR3 DNA sequence: TGTGCCAGCAGTTCCCTAGCGAGCGGGGAGCTGTTTTTT.